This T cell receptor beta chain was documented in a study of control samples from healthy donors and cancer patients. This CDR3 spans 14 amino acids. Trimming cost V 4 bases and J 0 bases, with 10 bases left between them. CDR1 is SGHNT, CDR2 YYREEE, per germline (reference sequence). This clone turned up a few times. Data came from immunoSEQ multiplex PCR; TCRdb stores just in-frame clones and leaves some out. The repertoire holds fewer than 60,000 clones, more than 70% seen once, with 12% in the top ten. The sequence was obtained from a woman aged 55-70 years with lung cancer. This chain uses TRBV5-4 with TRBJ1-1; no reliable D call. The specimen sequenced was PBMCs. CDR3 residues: CASSTQTMNTEAFF. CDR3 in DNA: TGTGCCAGCAGCACACAGACCATGAACACTGAAGCTTTCTTT.